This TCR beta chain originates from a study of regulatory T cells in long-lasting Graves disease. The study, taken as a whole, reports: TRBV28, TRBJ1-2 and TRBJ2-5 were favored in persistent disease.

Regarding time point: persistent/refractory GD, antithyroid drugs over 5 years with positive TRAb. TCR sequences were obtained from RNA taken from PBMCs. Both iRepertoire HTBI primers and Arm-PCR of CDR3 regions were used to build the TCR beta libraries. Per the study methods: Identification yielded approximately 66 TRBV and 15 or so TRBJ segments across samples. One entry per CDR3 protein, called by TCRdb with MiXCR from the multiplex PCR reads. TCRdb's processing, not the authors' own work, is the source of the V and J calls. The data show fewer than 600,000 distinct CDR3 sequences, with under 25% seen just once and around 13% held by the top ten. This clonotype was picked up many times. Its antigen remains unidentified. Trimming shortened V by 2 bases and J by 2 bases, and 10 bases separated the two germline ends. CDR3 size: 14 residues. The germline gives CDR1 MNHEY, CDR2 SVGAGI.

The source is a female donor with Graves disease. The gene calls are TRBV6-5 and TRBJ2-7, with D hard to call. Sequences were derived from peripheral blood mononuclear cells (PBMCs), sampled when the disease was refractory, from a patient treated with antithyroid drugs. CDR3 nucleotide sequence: TGTGCCAGCAGTTACCGTCCTGAGACCTACGAGCAGTACTTC. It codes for CASSYRPETYEQYF.